Shown below are 29 T cell receptor beta chains from a single sample sequenced in a study of OX40 agonist ivuxolimab in advanced cancers. Assay used: immunoSEQ multiplex PCR; TCRdb lists only in-frame clones, some missing. The sample records about 79,000 clones, 88% being singletons. Material: CD4+ or CD8+ T cells sorted from blood, obtained in a trial of the OX40 agonist ivuxolimab. Source of these receptors: an adult with an advanced solid tumor such as melanoma, head and neck, liver or kidney cancer.

The CDR3 region has the DNA TGTGCCAGCAGTGTGGGGGACGAGCAGTACTTC. It encodes CASSVGDEQYF. The rearrangement links TRBV27 to TRBJ2-7; perhaps D is TRBD1 or TRBD2 (5 bases each). Trimming removed 5 bases from V and 5 bases from J, with 7 bases in between. Germline loops: CDR1 MNHEY, CDR2 SMNVEV (reference sequence). The CDR3 length is 11 residues.

The V and J genes are TRBV28 and TRBJ1-5; no reliable D call. Germline V gene lookup returns CDR1 MDHEN and CDR2 SYDVKM. The germline V and J ends were trimmed by 6 bases and 10 bases, with 7 bases remaining between them. The CDR3 sequence is 10 residues long. This CDR3 is CASSHSPQHF. In nucleotides, the CDR3 is TGTGCCAGCAGCCACAGCCCCCAGCATTTT.

The rearrangement uses TRBV28 and TRBJ1-2, with 10 bases lining up with TRBD1. The CDR3 runs 18 residues. Germline assignment: CDR1 MDHEN and CDR2 SYDVKM. J gave up 6 bases and V 4 bases, and 17 bases lay outside the gene matches. CDR3 in DNA: TGTGCCAGCAGTTATATCGGGCCCGTGACAGGGGGCAAGGATGGCTACACCTTC. This gives the protein CASSYIGPVTGGKDGYTF.

The chain links TRBV30 to TRBJ2-5, with a weak D call TRBD2 (7 bases). The CDR3 consists of 13 residues. Germline CDR1 and CDR2: GTSNPN and SVGIG (reference sequence). The CDR3 region is CSTSRGGSETQYF. The CDR3 region has the DNA TGTTCCACTAGCAGGGGAGGGAGTGAGACCCAGTACTTC. Supplemented by reference TRBV30 and TRBJ2-5, the full variable domain reads SQTIHQWPATLVQPVGSPLSLECTVEGTSNPNLYWYRQAAGRGLQLLFYSVGIGQISSEVPQNLSASRPQDRQFILSSKKLLLSDSGFYLCSTSRGGSETQYFGPGTRLLVL.

This chain connects TRBV6-9 to TRBJ2-4, with D perhaps being TRBD1 or TRBD2 (7 bases each). The CDR3 has 17 amino acids. Germline CDR1 MNHGY, CDR2 SVAAGI. V was trimmed by 4 bases and J by 7 bases, leaving 23 bases between them. The chain's CDR3 is CASSSIGAGGDQNIQYF. The DNA of the CDR3 is TGTGCCAGCAGTTCCATCGGGGCAGGGGGGGACCAGAACATTCAGTACTTC.

The rearrangement links TRBV7-6 to TRBJ1-1; D uncertain. Germline V gene data show CDR1 as SGHVS and CDR2 as FNYEAQ. V was clipped by 1 base and J by 4 bases, with 13 bases between them. The CDR3 runs 15 residues. The CDR3 loop reads CASSLGQGRGTEAFF. The DNA of the CDR3 is TGTGCCAGCAGCTTAGGACAAGGGCGGGGCACTGAAGCTTTCTTT.

This chain uses TRBV7-6 with TRBJ2-2; D is perhaps TRBD2 (6 bases). This CDR3 contains 14 residues. V lost 5 bases and J 3 bases, leaving 10 bases between the germline ends. Germline loops: CDR1 SGHVS, CDR2 FNYEAQ. This CDR3 is CASSRDSYTGELFF. The CDR3 DNA reads TGTGCCAGCAGCCGGGACTCCTACACCGGGGAGCTGTTTTTT. The full variable domain, in which reference TRBV7-6 and TRBJ2-2 provide the parts outside the CDR3, is GAGVSQSPRYKVTKRGQDVALRCDPISGHVSLYWYRQALGQGPEFLTYFNYEAQQDKSGLPNDRFSAERPEGSISTLTIQRTEQRDSAMYRCASSRDSYTGELFFGEGSRLTVL.

This clone was seen a few times. V is TRBV25-1 and J is TRBJ1-2; 7 nucleotides line up with TRBD1. This CDR3 has 16 residues. With 5 bases clipped from V and 5 bases from J, the junction kept 14 bases outside the gene matches. Germline V gene lookup returns CDR1 MGHDK and CDR2 SYGVNS. CDR3 bases: TGTGCCAGCAGTCCGGGGGGGAACCGACAGGGATATGGCTACACCTTC. Protein product: CASSPGGNRQGYGYTF.

The chain joins TRBV7-2 to TRBJ2-7, with 9 bases fitting TRBD2. Trimming took 3 bases from V and 6 from J; bases not matched to a gene: 9. There are 15 residues in the CDR3. The germline V gene has CDR1 SGHTA and CDR2 FQGNSA. The chain's CDR3 is CASSFFGGRAGEQYF. The DNA of the CDR3 is TGTGCCAGCAGCTTTTTCGGCGGGAGGGCCGGCGAGCAGTACTTC.

This chain links TRBV5-4 with TRBJ2-2; TRBD2 matches at 8 bases. CDR1 is SGHNT, CDR2 YYREEE, per germline (reference sequence). The CDR3 contains 14 residues. V was pared by 4 bases and J by 6 bases, with 5 bases of the junction left unmatched. This CDR3 is CASSQRTSSGELFF. The CDR3 DNA reads TGTGCCAGCAGCCAACGGACTAGCTCCGGGGAGCTGTTTTTT.

This clone came up a few times. The sample holds other DNA sequences that translate to the same CDR3. J is TRBJ1-1 and V is TRBV5-4; D is ambiguous. CDR1 and CDR2 (germline): SGHNT, YYREEE (reference sequence). The CDR3 consists of 12 residues. V gave up 1 base and J gave up 1 base, with 2 bases separating them. The CDR3 is CASSLPNTEAFF. Written as DNA, the CDR3 is TGTGCCAGCAGCTTGCCGAACACTGAAGCTTTCTTT.

This chain joins TRBV2 and TRBJ1-1, with D maybe TRBD1 (5 bases). The V gene lost 6 bases and the J gene lost 7 bases, with 12 bases spanning the gap. The CDR3 totals 12 residues. The germline V gene has CDR1 SNHLY and CDR2 FYNNEI. CDR3 DNA: TGTGCCAGCAGCTTGGACATGCGTGAAGCTTTCTTT. This sequence encodes CASSLDMREAFF.

CDR3 nucleotide sequence: TGCGCCAGCAGCAATACCGACGTGGGACAGTCTGATGGCTACACCTTC. Translated, it gives CASSNTDVGQSDGYTF. The chain joins TRBV5-1 to TRBJ1-2; TRBD1 matches 7 bases. The germline gives CDR1 SGHRS, CDR2 YFSETQ. V was pared by 4 bases and J by 6 bases, with 15 bases of the junction left unmatched. This CDR3 region has 16 residues.

The J gene is TRBJ2-7, the V gene TRBV18, with D perhaps TRBD1 (6 bases). CDR3 length equals 13 residues. CDR1 and CDR2 from the germline V gene are KGHSH and LQKENI. The V end lost 6 bases, the J end lost 3 bases, and 12 bases lay between the germline ends. The CDR3 loop is CASSLTGNYEQYF. CDR3 coding DNA: TGTGCCAGCTCCCTAACAGGGAACTACGAGCAGTACTTC.

The chain is built from TRBV5-1 and TRBJ1-2; a weak D match, TRBD1 (6 bases). This CDR3 is built from 13 residues. Per the germline V gene, CDR1 is SGHRS and CDR2 is YFSETQ. V lost 0 bases, J lost 4 bases, and 7 bases lay in between. The CDR3 bases are TGCGCCAGCAGCTTGGAACAGGGCTATGGCTACACCTTC. Amino acids: CASSLEQGYGYTF.

The chain links TRBV7-3 to TRBJ2-6; maybe TRBD1 (6 bases). V lost 5 bases and J lost 1, with 6 bases in between. From germline, CDR1 is SGHTA and CDR2 FQGTGA. This CDR3 contains 14 residues. CDR3 DNA sequence: TGTGCCAGCAGCACAGGGTCTGGGGCCAACGTCCTGACTTTC. Translation: CASSTGSGANVLTF.

V is TRBV11-3 and J is TRBJ1-1; 8 bases are a match to TRBD1. The CDR3 length is 12 residues. The V and J ends lost 5 bases and 9 bases, in that order; junction bases with no gene match: 5. From germline, CDR1 is SGHNT and CDR2 YENEEA. The CDR3 spells CASSPGQGKAFF. The CDR3 DNA is TGTGCCAGCAGCCCAGGACAGGGAAAAGCTTTCTTT.

The V gene is TRBV27, the J gene TRBJ2-5, with D possibly being TRBD1 (7 bases). Trimming stripped 5 bases from V and 4 bases from J, with 11 bases between. Germline V gene data show CDR1 as MNHEY and CDR2 as SMNVEV (reference sequence). The length of the CDR3 is 13 residues. CDR3 loop: CASSPQGGETQYF. The CDR3, as DNA: TGTGCCAGCAGTCCTCAGGGGGGAGAGACCCAGTACTTC.

This chain's CDR3 is CAWSGDTASYEQYF. The CDR3 DNA reads as TGTGCCTGGAGTGGAGACACAGCTTCCTACGAGCAGTACTTC. The chain combines TRBV30 with TRBJ2-7; no clear D gene. V dropped 1 base and J dropped 1 base, with 11 bases sitting between them. Germline V CDR1 and CDR2: GTSNPN, SVGIG (reference sequence). The CDR3 totals 14 residues.

The V call is TRBV7-8, the J call TRBJ1-1; D unclear. Germline lookup yields CDR1 SGHVS and CDR2 FQNEAQ. CDR3 length: 14 amino acids. V was clipped by 2 bases and J by 6 bases, with 13 bases between them. The CDR3 DNA reads as TGTGCCAGCAGCTTATCGAGCAGGTCGGCTGAAGCTTTCTTT. Encoded protein: CASSLSSRSAEAFF.

This rearrangement joins TRBV28 to TRBJ2-3, with D tentatively TRBD1 or TRBD2 (5 bases each). This CDR3 has 12 amino acids. Trimming stripped 7 bases from V and 6 bases from J, with 11 bases between. The V gene's germline CDR1 is MDHEN and CDR2 SYDVKM. The DNA of the CDR3 is TGTGCCAGCAAGGGACCCATGGATACGCAGTATTTT. Translation: CASKGPMDTQYF.

The rearrangement uses TRBV4-2 and TRBJ2-1, with no clear D. The V end was cut by 4 bases, the J end by 3 bases, with 10 bases between. The CDR3 spans 14 residues. Germline V lookup: CDR1 LGHNA, CDR2 YNFKEQ. The DNA of the CDR3 is TGTGCCAGCAGCCGAGAAGCGATCTACAATGAGCAGTTCTTC. Amino acids: CASSREAIYNEQFF.

The V call is TRBV11-2, the J call TRBJ2-7, with 9 bases lining up with TRBD1. Trimming cost V 6 bases and J 2 bases; bases outside gene matches: 5. The CDR3 length is 14 residues. The germline CDR1 and CDR2 sequences are SGHAT and FQNNGV. CDR3 coding DNA: TGTGCCAGCAGTCGGGACAGGGAACCCTACGAGCAGTACTTC. Encoded protein: CASSRDREPYEQYF.

This chain joins TRBV6-6 and TRBJ2-3, with a possible D match to TRBD2 (5 bases). The CDR3 has 15 amino acids. The germline gives CDR1 MNHNY, CDR2 SVGAGI (reference sequence). V was trimmed by 0 bases and J by 2 bases, leaving 9 bases between them. CDR3 sequence reads: CASSYSRVLTDTQYF. The CDR3 DNA reads TGTGCCAGCAGTTACTCGAGGGTACTCACAGATACGCAGTATTTT.

The chain combines TRBV7-3 with TRBJ2-1; D gene unclear. CDR1 is SGHTA and CDR2 is FQGTGA in the germline V gene. The CDR3 has 11 amino acids. V was clipped by 5 bases and J by 13 bases, with 12 bases between them. DNA of the CDR3: TGTGCCAGCAGCCCGTTTGAGGCCCAGTTCTTC. Its protein product is CASSPFEAQFF.

The chain recombines TRBV2 with TRBJ2-2, with unresolved D. Germline V gene data show CDR1 as SNHLY and CDR2 as FYNNEI. V was trimmed by 6 bases and J by 0 bases, leaving 17 bases between them. This CDR3 spans 17 amino acids. The CDR3 sequence: CASRAGFGRANTGELFF. CDR3 bases: TGTGCCAGCAGGGCCGGGTTTGGCAGAGCGAACACCGGGGAGCTGTTTTTT.

The V gene is TRBV11-3, the J gene TRBJ2-5, with a weak D call TRBD2 (5 bases). Matching the DNA end better, TRBJ2-7 makes the J call doubtful. Germline V lookup: CDR1 SGHNT, CDR2 YENEEA. The length of the CDR3 is 14 residues. The CDR3 nucleotides read TGTGCCAGCAGCTTAGTCAGGACTTCCTACGAGCAGTACTTC. Amino acids: CASSLVRTSYEQYF.

The chain links TRBV4-1 to TRBJ2-4, with TRBD2 identical over 10 bases. The CDR3 totals 19 residues. Looked up from germline, CDR1 is MGHRA and CDR2 is YSYEKL. Unmatched junction bases numbered 8, after V lost 0 bases and J lost 0 bases. The CDR3 bases are TGCGCCAGCAGCCAAGATGGGCTAGCGGGAGACGTAGCCAAAAACATTCAGTACTTC. Its protein product is CASSQDGLAGDVAKNIQYF.

The chain uses TRBV10-3 and TRBJ2-3; unclear D gene. This CDR3 contains 13 residues. The ends were cut back, 8 bases at V and 1 base at J, with 10 bases in the middle. Germline V lookup: CDR1 ENHRY, CDR2 SYGVKD. The CDR3 is CAISVEGTDTQYF. In DNA, the CDR3 is TGTGCCATCTCAGTTGAGGGCACAGATACGCAGTATTTT.